This T cell receptor (beta chain) was recovered during a study of naive and memory T cell subsets. Only a few counts were recorded for this clonotype. Its antigen is unknown. Trimming at V came to 7 bases and at J to 5 bases, leaving 9 bases not matched to a gene. The CDR3 sequence is 15 residues long. Germline lookup yields CDR1 MNHEY and CDR2 SVGAGI. An equimolar mix of two oligonucleotides served as the beta constant-region primer for TRBC1 and TRBC2. The ligated cDNA underwent four PCR rounds using SP2 and nested alpha and beta constant-region primers. One entry per CDR3 protein, called by TCRdb with MiXCR from the UMI-ligation and nested PCR reads. Of 140,000 to 150,000 distinct CDR3 sequences in the sample, roughly 22% were seen once. Broader study findings: TCR abundance followed a power law differing between naive and memory subsets. A few larger clonotypes appeared in naive repertoires, especially CD8, possibly memory cells re-expressing CD45RA.

V is TRBV6-5 and J is TRBJ1-5; 9 nucleotides line up with TRBD1. Sample: naive CD4+ T cells from blood. The clonotype originates from a human donor in good health. The chain's CDR3 is CASNGTGSVYQPQHF. The CDR3 DNA reads TGTGCCAGCAATGGGACAGGGTCAGTATATCAGCCCCAGCATTTT.